This T cell receptor beta chain was recorded in a study of CD8 T cells in Susac syndrome. An input of about 0.5 to 1 ug of RNA was subjected to reverse transcription using random hexamers. It was immunoSEQ multiplex PCR that amplified TCR beta CDR3 across 54 Vbeta and 13 Jbeta. TCRdb redid the calling of the immunoSEQ multiplex PCR reads with MiXCR, one entry per CDR3 protein. The sample carries over 100,000 distinct CDR3 sequences, 96% recorded once. Per germline, CDR1 MNHNY and CDR2 SVGAGI (reference sequence). CDR3 length equals 14 residues. With 5 bases clipped from V and 0 bases from J, the junction kept 1 base outside the gene matches.

Material: CD4+ T cells from PBMCs. This chain links TRBV6-6 with TRBJ1-2; TRBD1 matches at 9 bases. This receptor was obtained from a human donor with Susac syndrome. CDR3 coding DNA: TGTGCCAGCAGTGACAGGGGGGCTAACTATGGCTACACCTTC. Its protein is CASSDRGANYGYTF.